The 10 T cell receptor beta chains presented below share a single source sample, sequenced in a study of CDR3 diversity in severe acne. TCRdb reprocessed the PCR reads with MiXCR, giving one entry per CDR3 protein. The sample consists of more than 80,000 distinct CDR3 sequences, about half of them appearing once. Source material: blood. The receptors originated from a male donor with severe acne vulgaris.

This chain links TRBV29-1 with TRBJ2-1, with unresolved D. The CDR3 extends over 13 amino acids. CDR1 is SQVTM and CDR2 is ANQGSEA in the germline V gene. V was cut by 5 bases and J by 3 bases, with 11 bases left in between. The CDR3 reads CSVYPSGYNEQFF. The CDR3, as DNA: TGCAGCGTTTACCCTTCAGGCTACAATGAGCAGTTCTTC.

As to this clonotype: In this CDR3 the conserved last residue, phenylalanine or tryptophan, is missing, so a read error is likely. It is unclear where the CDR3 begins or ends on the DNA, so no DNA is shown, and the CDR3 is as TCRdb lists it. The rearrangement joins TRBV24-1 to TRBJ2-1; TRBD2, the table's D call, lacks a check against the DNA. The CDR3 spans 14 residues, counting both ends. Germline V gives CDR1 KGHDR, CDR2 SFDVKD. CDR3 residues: CATSDSLTSGRAPL.

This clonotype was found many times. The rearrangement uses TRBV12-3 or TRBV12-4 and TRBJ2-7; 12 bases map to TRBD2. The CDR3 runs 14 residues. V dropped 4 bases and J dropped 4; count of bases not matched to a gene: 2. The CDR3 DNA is TGTGCCAGCAGTTACACTAGCGGGGGGTACGAGCAGTACTTC. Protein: CASSYTSGGYEQYF.

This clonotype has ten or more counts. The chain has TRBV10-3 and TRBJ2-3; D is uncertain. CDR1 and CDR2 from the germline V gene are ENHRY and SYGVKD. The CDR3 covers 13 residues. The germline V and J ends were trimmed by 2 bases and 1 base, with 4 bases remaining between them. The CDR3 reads CAISEDGTDTQYF. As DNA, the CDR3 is TGTGCCATCAGTGAGGACGGCACAGATACGCAGTATTTT.

CDR3 bases: TGTGCCCAAAGATCAGGGGCGGATGGCTACACCTTC. The encoded protein is CAQRSGADGYTF. This chain uses TRBV2 with TRBJ1-2; perhaps TRBD1 as D (6 bases). Germline V CDR1 and CDR2: SNHLY, FYNNEI. The CDR3 extends over 12 amino acids. V dropped 11 bases and J dropped 6 bases, with 16 bases sitting between them.

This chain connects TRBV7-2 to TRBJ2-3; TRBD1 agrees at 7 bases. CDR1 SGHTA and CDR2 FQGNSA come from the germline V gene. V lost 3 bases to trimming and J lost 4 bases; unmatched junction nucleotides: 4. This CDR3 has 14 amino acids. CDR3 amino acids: CASSFTGVADTQYF. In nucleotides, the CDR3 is TGTGCCAGCAGCTTTACAGGGGTTGCAGATACGCAGTATTTT. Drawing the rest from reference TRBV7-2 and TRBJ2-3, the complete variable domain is GAGVSQSPSNKVTEKGKDVELRCDPISGHTALYWYRQSLGQGLEFLIYFQGNSAPDKSGLPSDRFSAERTGGSVSTLTIQRTQQEDSAVYLCASSFTGVADTQYFGPGTRLTVL.

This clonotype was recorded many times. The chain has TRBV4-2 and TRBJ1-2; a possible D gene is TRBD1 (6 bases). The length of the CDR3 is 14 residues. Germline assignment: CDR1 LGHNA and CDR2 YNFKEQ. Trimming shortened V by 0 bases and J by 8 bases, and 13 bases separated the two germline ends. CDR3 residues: CASSQERTGRGYTF. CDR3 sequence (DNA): TGTGCCAGCAGCCAAGAAAGAACAGGGAGAGGCTACACCTTC.

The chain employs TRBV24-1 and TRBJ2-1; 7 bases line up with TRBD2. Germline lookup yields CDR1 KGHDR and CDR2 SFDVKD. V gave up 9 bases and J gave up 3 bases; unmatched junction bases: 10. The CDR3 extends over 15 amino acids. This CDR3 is CATSFAGVDYNEQFF. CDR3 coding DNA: TGTGCCACCTCCTTCGCGGGAGTCGACTACAATGAGCAGTTCTTC.

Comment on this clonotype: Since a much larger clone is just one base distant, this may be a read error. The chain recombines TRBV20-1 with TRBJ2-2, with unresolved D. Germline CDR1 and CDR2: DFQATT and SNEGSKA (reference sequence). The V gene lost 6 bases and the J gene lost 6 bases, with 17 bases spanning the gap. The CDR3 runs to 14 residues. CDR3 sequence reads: CSANRLSGPGELFF. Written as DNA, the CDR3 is TGCAGTGCCAACCGGCTGTCCGGGCCCGGGGAGCTGTTTTTT.

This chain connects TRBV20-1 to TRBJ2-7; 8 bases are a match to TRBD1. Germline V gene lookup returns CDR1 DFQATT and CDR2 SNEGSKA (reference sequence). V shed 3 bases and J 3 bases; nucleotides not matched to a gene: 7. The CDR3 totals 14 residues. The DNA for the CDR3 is TGCAGTGCTAGGAGGGACAGGCTACTCTACGAGCAGTACTTC. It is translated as CSARRDRLLYEQYF.